The 4 T cell receptor beta chains in this list originate from one sample, sequenced in a study of prognosis after radiotherapy for stage I lung cancer (dated by TCRdb to the early 2020s). Sequencing used an Illumina HiSeq 3000. Two rounds of multiplex PCR on genomic DNA were used to amplify the TCR beta CDR3 region. The first PCR round used primers specific to each TRBV and TRBJ gene, and the primer sequences were filed in Chinese patent CN105087789A. TCRdb trimmed the raw reads at Q25, called clones with MiXCR and kept productive beta chains. Each entry merges the rows of one CDR3 protein and shows their most common DNA and genes. This sample gives tens of thousands of distinct CDR3 sequences in total; 35% to 50% of them show up just once. The top ten clonotypes cover roughly three fifths of the sample. Sequences were derived from PBMCs, sampled before or after stereotactic body radiation therapy (not recorded which). The receptors stem from a donor aged 50 or older with non-small cell lung cancer.

The chain recombines TRBV6-1 with TRBJ1-2, with D possibly being TRBD1 (6 bases). Between the trimmed V and J ends, which lost 2 bases and 8 bases, there was a span of 18 bases. The CDR3 sequence is 15 residues long. Looked up from germline, CDR1 is MNHNS and CDR2 is SASEGT. The CDR3 sequence: CASSERRQGSPGYTF. DNA of the CDR3: TGTGCCAGCAGTGAAAGGCGGCAGGGGTCGCCGGGCTACACCTTC.

Ten or more counts support this clonotype. V is TRBV19 and J is TRBJ2-3, with D possibly TRBD1 on 6 matching bases. The germline gives CDR1 LNHDA, CDR2 SQIVND (reference sequence). The CDR3 is 14 amino acids. V lost 7 bases, J lost 1 base, and 12 bases lay in between. Here the CDR3 DNA reads TGTGCCAGTACTGGGACATACCGCACAGATACGCAGTATTTT. This translates into CASTGTYRTDTQYF.

By proportion, this clonotype is medium-sized. At one end, the junction sequence differs from germline, possibly due to a read error. V is TRBV9 and J is TRBJ1-6; a weak D match, TRBD1 (5 bases). From germline, CDR1 is SGDLS and CDR2 YYNGEE. This CDR3 has 16 residues. The chain's CDR3 is CASSPRNRDSNSPLHF. The DNA of the CDR3 is TGCGCCAGCAGCCCCCGAAACCGGGACTCAAATTCACCCCTCCACTTT. Supplemented by reference TRBV9 and TRBJ1-6, the full variable domain reads DSGVTQTPKHLITATGQRVTLRCSPRSGDLSVYWYQQSLDQGLQFLIQYYNGEERAKGNILERFSAQQFPDLHSELNLSSLELGDSALYFCASSPRNRDSNSPLHFGNGTRLTVT.

Points on this clonotype: A much bigger clone sits one base away, suggesting this may be a read error. In this CDR3 the conserved last residue, phenylalanine or tryptophan, is missing, so a read error is likely. The chain couples TRBV7-2 to TRBJ2-4, with D uncertain. Germline V gene sequence: CDR1 SGHTA, CDR2 FQGNSA. CDR3 length: 11 amino acids. The V end was cut by 5 bases, the J end by 8 bases, with 7 bases between. The CDR3 here is CASSASYIQYL. For the CDR3, the DNA is TGTGCCAGCAGCGCCTCGTACATTCAGTACCTC.